This TCR beta chain came from a study of cytomegalovirus exposure and HLA in healthy donors. PCR was performed using 60 Vbeta and 13 Jbeta primers. TCRdb's table, derived via immunoSEQ multiplex PCR, lists solely in-frame clones and lacks some. The data hold 150,000 or so clones, with 65% to 80% observed a single time. About this clone: Antigen specificity is unknown.

The germline CDR1 and CDR2 sequences are MNHEY and SMNVEV (reference sequence). The CDR3 covers 14 residues. V was clipped by 3 bases and J by 4 bases; unmatched bases: 4. Broader study findings: According to the study, around 160 TCR beta chains were cytomegalovirus-associated. Later on, a genetic analysis was performed. It linked a missense variant in DCLRE1C with V- and J-gene trimming of TCR beta.

Material: PBMCs. The TCR originated in a male donor in good health and CMV-seronegative. The chain joins TRBV27 to TRBJ2-7; 9 bases align to TRBD1. The CDR3 is CASSLETGGYEQYF. CDR3 coding DNA: TGTGCCAGCAGTTTGGAGACAGGGGGTTACGAGCAGTACTTC.